The 11 T cell receptor beta chains below were found in one sample sequenced in a study of blood T cell repertoires in COVID-19. TCRdb's copy holds only in-frame clones and misses some; the assay was immunoSEQ multiplex PCR. The sample lists 150,000 to 200,000 clones, approximately 80% occurring once. Sequenced: peripheral blood. The receptors come from a human donor in a cohort sampled during active COVID-19.

The rearrangement uses TRBV5-1 and TRBJ1-1; weak D call: TRBD1 (6 bases). V lost 6 bases and J 0 bases, leaving 15 bases between the germline ends. Germline V CDR1 and CDR2: SGHRS, YFSETQ. The CDR3 length is 15 residues. The CDR3 is CASTWGAGVNTEAFF. Here the CDR3 DNA reads TGCGCCAGCACCTGGGGGGCGGGGGTGAACACTGAAGCTTTCTTT.

In regard to this clone: Other DNA sequences of this sample code for an identical CDR3. The CDR3 spells CASSLAGGNNEQFF. For the CDR3, the DNA is TGTGCCAGCAGCTTAGCGGGAGGTAACAATGAGCAGTTCTTC. This sequence joins TRBV11-3 and TRBJ2-1; the match to TRBD2 covers 7 bases. CDR1 and CDR2 (germline): SGHNT, YENEEA. The ends lost 1 base at V and 5 bases at J; junction bases unmatched: 2. The CDR3 runs 14 residues.

This chain connects TRBV6-5 to TRBJ2-7, with 10 nucleotides matching TRBD2. Unmatched junction bases numbered 4, after V lost 8 bases and J lost 3 bases. This CDR3 has 13 amino acids. The V gene's germline CDR1 is MNHEY and CDR2 SVGAGI. The CDR3 nucleotides are TGTGCCAGCGTAGCGGGAGGACGCTACGAGCAGTACTTC. It is translated as CASVAGGRYEQYF.

This clone has more than one count but fewer than ten. The chain recombines TRBV7-9 with TRBJ1-4; no firm D call. Trimming removed 3 bases from V and 2 bases from J, with 7 bases in between. Germline-derived CDR1 and CDR2 are SEHNR and FQNEAQ (reference sequence). The length of the CDR3 is 14 residues. Here the CDR3 DNA reads TGTGCCAGCAGCTTCGGCGGTACTAATGAAAAACTGTTTTTT. Translation: CASSFGGTNEKLFF.

The chain is built from TRBV18 and TRBJ2-2; possibly TRBD1 for D (7 bases). This CDR3 has 16 amino acids. V gave up 2 bases and J gave up 3 bases, with 13 bases separating them. Germline assignment: CDR1 KGHSH and CDR2 LQKENI. The CDR3 loop reads CASSPVQGGDTGELFF. In DNA form, the CDR3 reads TGTGCCAGCTCACCAGTCCAGGGGGGCGACACCGGGGAGCTGTTTTTT.

The rearrangement uses TRBV28 and TRBJ1-6, with 9 bases that match TRBD1. This CDR3 has 18 amino acids. Germline V gene data show CDR1 as MDHEN and CDR2 as SYDVKM. Losses at the gene ends were 1 base for V and 7 bases for J; bases not matched to a gene: 11. CDR3 nucleotide sequence: TGTGCCAGCAGTTTATCGATGGGACAGGGCCCGAAAAATTCACCCCTCCACTTT. Its translation is CASSLSMGQGPKNSPLHF. The whole variable domain, filled in from reference TRBV28 and TRBJ1-6, reads DVKVTQSSRYLVKRTGEKVFLECVQDMDHENMFWYRQDPGLGLRLIYFSYDVKMKEKGDIPEGYSVSREKKERFSLILESASTNQTSMYLCASSLSMGQGPKNSPLHFGNGTRLTVT.

The chain uses TRBV7-2 and TRBJ2-7; TRBD2 agrees at 9 bases. The germline V gene encodes CDR1 SGHTA and CDR2 FQGNSA. Losses at the gene ends were 3 bases for V and 4 bases for J; bases not matched to a gene: 7. The CDR3 covers 15 residues. CDR3 sequence: CASSLPTSGYYEQYF. The CDR3 nucleotides read TGTGCCAGCAGCTTGCCAACTAGCGGGTATTACGAGCAGTACTTC.

The CDR3 DNA reads as TGTGCCAGCAGCTTAACAGTTGGGGCCTCGAATGAAAAACTGTTTTTT. This encodes CASSLTVGASNEKLFF. The chain combines TRBV7-9 with TRBJ1-4; possibly TRBD1 for D (5 bases). The germline V and J ends were trimmed by 2 bases and 5 bases, with 15 bases remaining between them. The CDR3 runs 16 residues. Germline V gene data show CDR1 as SEHNR and CDR2 as FQNEAQ (reference sequence).

CDR3 residues: CASSSGNQPQHF. In DNA form, the CDR3 reads TGTGCCAGCAGTTCAGGCAATCAGCCCCAGCATTTT. The genes are TRBV7-2 and TRBJ1-5; D is unresolved. The CDR3 covers 12 residues. Deletions cut 6 bases from V and 2 bases from J, with 5 bases between. Germline assignment: CDR1 SGHTA and CDR2 FQGNSA.

The rearrangement joins TRBV10-3 to TRBJ2-7; the D gene is possibly TRBD2 (5 bases). CDR1 and CDR2 (germline): ENHRY, SYGVKD. This CDR3 comprises 14 residues. Trimming left V 7 bases short and J 2 bases short, with 15 bases between. The CDR3 DNA is TGTGCCATCAAAGTGGAGGAGGCCCCCTACGAGCAGTACTTC. This codes for CAIKVEEAPYEQYF.

This clone was counted between two and nine times. This chain joins TRBV6-2 or TRBV6-3 and TRBJ2-7, with 10 bases aligning to TRBD2. Germline V gene data show CDR1 as MNHEY and CDR2 as SVGEGT. Losses at the gene ends were 6 bases for V and 0 bases for J; bases not matched to a gene: 5. The CDR3 covers 15 residues. CDR3 sequence reads: CASSTVAGGSYEQYF. The CDR3 bases are TGTGCCAGCAGCACGGTAGCGGGGGGCTCCTACGAGCAGTACTTC.